This entry describes one TCR beta chain. This specimen comes from a study of blood T cell repertoires in COVID-19. Germline lookup yields CDR1 SGHTA and CDR2 FQGNSA. The CDR3 has 15 amino acids. With 3 bases clipped from V and 5 bases from J, the junction kept 8 bases outside the gene matches. Only in-frame clones appear in the TCRdb table, and some are missing; sequencing was by immunoSEQ multiplex PCR. Among 95,000 to 100,000 clones listed, more than 65% were seen once. This TCR came from a woman of 80 years or more with acute or convalescent COVID-19. Sample: peripheral blood. The chain couples TRBV7-2 to TRBJ2-5, with 8 bases aligning to TRBD2. Written as DNA, the CDR3 is TGTGCCAGCAGCTTGGTCGGGAGGGCGAGGGAGACCCAGTACTTC. Translation: CASSLVGRARETQYF.